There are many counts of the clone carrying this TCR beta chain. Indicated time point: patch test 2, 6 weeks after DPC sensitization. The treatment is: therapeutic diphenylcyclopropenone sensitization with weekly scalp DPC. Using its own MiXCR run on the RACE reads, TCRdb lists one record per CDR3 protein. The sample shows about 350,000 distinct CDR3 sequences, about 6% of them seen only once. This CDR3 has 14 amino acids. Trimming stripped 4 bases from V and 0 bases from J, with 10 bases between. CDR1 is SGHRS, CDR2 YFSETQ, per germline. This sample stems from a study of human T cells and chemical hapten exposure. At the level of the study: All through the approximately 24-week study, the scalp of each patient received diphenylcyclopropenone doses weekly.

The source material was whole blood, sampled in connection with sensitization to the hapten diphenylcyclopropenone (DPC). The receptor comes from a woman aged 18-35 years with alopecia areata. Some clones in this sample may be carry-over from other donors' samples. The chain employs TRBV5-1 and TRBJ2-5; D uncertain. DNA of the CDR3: TGCGCCAGCAGCATAAGCAGTTACCAAGAGACCCAGTACTTC. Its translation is CASSISSYQETQYF.